A selection of T cell receptor beta chains follows, all from one sample in a study of CD8+ T cells in alopecia areata. TCRdb keeps only in-frame clones here, not all; method: immunoSEQ multiplex PCR. The sample carries around 60,000 clones, around 44% recorded once. Source material: NKG2D-low CD8+ T cells sorted from blood. The receptor set was obtained from a human donor with alopecia areata. The CDR3 runs from the conserved cysteine through the conserved F or W. Each record gives: clone size, D gene, V gene, J gene, CDR3 protein, CDR3 DNA. D genes are given only for firm matches. Rows may omit the clone size; those that give it use once, few, many or a size class.

clone size: .; D gene: TRBD1; V gene: TRBV7-9; J gene: TRBJ2-1; CDR3 protein: CASSQDRQQFF; CDR3 DNA: TGTGCCAGCAGCCAGGACAGGCAGCAGTTCTTC
clone size: .; D gene: TRBD1; V gene: TRBV5-1; J gene: TRBJ2-5; CDR3 protein: CASSLKGAETQYF; CDR3 DNA: TGCGCCAGCAGCTTGAAGGGGGCAGAGACCCAGTACTTC
clone size: few; D gene: TRBD1; V gene: TRBV6-4; J gene: TRBJ2-3; CDR3 protein: CASGDGQGSTDTQYF; CDR3 DNA: TGTGCCAGCGGGGATGGACAGGGGAGCACAGATACGCAGTATTTT
clone size: .; D gene: TRBD1; V gene: TRBV6-5; J gene: TRBJ1-1; CDR3 protein: CASKTGTGNTEAFF; CDR3 DNA: TGTGCCAGCAAGACCGGGACAGGTAACACTGAAGCTTTCTTT
clone size: few; D gene: .; V gene: TRBV9; J gene: TRBJ1-2; CDR3 protein: CASSDGDNYGYTF; CDR3 DNA: TGTGCCAGCAGCGATGGGGACAACTATGGCTACACCTTC
clone size: few; D gene: TRBD2; V gene: TRBV7-9; J gene: TRBJ2-7; CDR3 protein: CASSSVAGTGEQYF; CDR3 DNA: TGTGCCAGCAGCTCGGTAGCGGGAACTGGCGAGCAGTACTTC
clone size: .; D gene: .; V gene: TRBV10-3; J gene: TRBJ2-2; CDR3 protein: CAISEPHGPNTGELFF; CDR3 DNA: TGTGCCATCAGTGAGCCGCACGGCCCAAACACCGGGGAGCTGTTTTTT
clone size: .; D gene: .; V gene: TRBV27; J gene: TRBJ1-1; CDR3 protein: CASSPVGATEAFF; CDR3 DNA: TGTGCCAGCAGCCCTGTAGGGGCCACTGAAGCTTTCTTT
clone size: .; D gene: .; V gene: TRBV30; J gene: TRBJ2-1; CDR3 protein: CAWSGRGQQFF; CDR3 DNA: TGTGCCTGGAGTGGCCGTGGTCAGCAGTTCTTC
clone size: few; D gene: .; V gene: TRBV2; J gene: TRBJ1-1; CDR3 protein: CASSGMGEDMNTEAFF; CDR3 DNA: TGTGCCAGCAGTGGGATGGGGGAAGATATGAACACTGAAGCTTTCTTT
clone size: .; D gene: TRBD1; V gene: TRBV7-9; J gene: TRBJ2-5; CDR3 protein: CASSPGTDQETQYF; CDR3 DNA: TGTGCCAGCAGCCCTGGGACAGACCAAGAGACCCAGTACTTC
clone size: .; D gene: TRBD1; V gene: TRBV4-3; J gene: TRBJ2-7; CDR3 protein: CASSRTLQGKDRGNEQYF; CDR3 DNA: TGCGCCAGCAGCCGCACGCTCCAGGGGAAGGACAGGGGAAACGAGCAGTACTTC
clone size: .; D gene: .; V gene: TRBV9; J gene: TRBJ1-5; CDR3 protein: CASSVSGGPNQPQHF; CDR3 DNA: TGTGCCAGCAGCGTCAGTGGCGGCCCAAATCAGCCCCAGCATTTT
clone size: .; D gene: .; V gene: TRBV7-9; J gene: TRBJ2-3; CDR3 protein: CASPAGGSSTDTQYF; CDR3 DNA: TGTGCCAGCCCCGCCGGGGGATCTTCCACAGATACGCAGTATTTT
clone size: .; D gene: TRBD1; V gene: TRBV29-1; J gene: TRBJ2-7; CDR3 protein: CSVTTGTGEQYF; CDR3 DNA: TGCAGCGTTACGACAGGGACGGGCGAGCAGTACTTC
clone size: .; D gene: TRBD1; V gene: TRBV6-5; J gene: TRBJ2-5; CDR3 protein: CASSYSDRAQETQYF; CDR3 DNA: TGTGCCAGCAGTTACTCGGACAGGGCCCAAGAGACCCAGTACTTC
clone size: .; D gene: TRBD1; V gene: TRBV27; J gene: TRBJ1-2; CDR3 protein: CASSSSPGGHYGYTF; CDR3 DNA: TGTGCCAGCAGTTCTTCCCCAGGGGGTCACTATGGCTACACCTTC
clone size: once; D gene: .; V gene: TRBV5-1; J gene: TRBJ2-6; CDR3 protein: CASSLAGANVLTF; CDR3 DNA: TGCGCCAGCAGCTTGGCGGGGGCCAACGTCCTGACTTTC
clone size: .; D gene: .; V gene: TRBV27; J gene: TRBJ2-7; CDR3 protein: CASSARGRLDVHEQYF; CDR3 DNA: TGTGCCAGCAGTGCCAGGGGTCGTCTAGATGTCCACGAGCAGTACTTC
clone size: .; D gene: .; V gene: TRBV27; J gene: TRBJ2-1; CDR3 protein: CASSFDSYNEQFF; CDR3 DNA: TGTGCCAGCAGTTTTGACAGCTACAATGAGCAGTTCTTC
clone size: .; D gene: .; V gene: TRBV21-1; J gene: TRBJ1-1; CDR3 protein: CASNHHGPGAFF; CDR3 DNA: TGTGCCAGCAACCATCACGGGCCCGGAGCTTTCTTT
clone size: .; D gene: .; V gene: TRBV28; J gene: TRBJ1-5; CDR3 protein: CASSIGTPNQPQHF; CDR3 DNA: TGTGCCAGCAGCATCGGGACTCCCAATCAGCCCCAGCATTTT
clone size: few; D gene: .; V gene: TRBV7-9; J gene: TRBJ1-1; CDR3 protein: CASSFSTGLNTEAFF; CDR3 DNA: TGTGCCAGCAGCTTTTCTACCGGATTGAACACTGAAGCTTTCTTT
clone size: .; D gene: .; V gene: TRBV7-9; J gene: TRBJ1-4; CDR3 protein: CASSLVNEKLFF; CDR3 DNA: TGTGCCAGCAGCTTGGTTAATGAAAAACTGTTTTTT
clone size: .; D gene: .; V gene: TRBV7-9; J gene: TRBJ2-1; CDR3 protein: CAALEPSADEQFF; CDR3 DNA: TGTGCCGCTCTTGAGCCTAGCGCGGATGAGCAGTTCTTC
clone size: .; D gene: TRBD1; V gene: TRBV5-1; J gene: TRBJ2-7; CDR3 protein: CASSLGDRDYEQYF; CDR3 DNA: TGCGCCAGCAGCTTGGGGGACAGGGACTACGAGCAGTACTTC
clone size: .; D gene: .; V gene: TRBV7-9; J gene: TRBJ2-5; CDR3 protein: CASSLVTGVQETQYF; CDR3 DNA: TGTGCCAGCAGCTTAGTGACGGGGGTTCAAGAGACCCAGTACTTC
clone size: .; D gene: .; V gene: TRBV7-7; J gene: TRBJ2-5; CDR3 protein: CASSLLTETQYF; CDR3 DNA: TGTGCTAGCAGCTTACTTACTGAGACCCAGTACTTC
clone size: few; D gene: TRBD1; V gene: TRBV29-1; J gene: TRBJ1-2; CDR3 protein: CSVDRGQGNYGYTF; CDR3 DNA: TGCAGCGTTGACCGGGGACAGGGAAACTATGGCTACACCTTC
clone size: .; D gene: .; V gene: TRBV28; J gene: TRBJ2-7; CDR3 protein: CASSLRTRTYEQYF; CDR3 DNA: TGTGCCAGCAGTTTGAGAACCCGAACCTACGAGCAGTACTTC
clone size: .; D gene: TRBD2; V gene: TRBV9; J gene: TRBJ2-1; CDR3 protein: CASSPGGLAINEQFF; CDR3 DNA: TGTGCCAGCAGCCCGGGTGGACTAGCGATTAATGAGCAGTTCTTC
clone size: .; D gene: TRBD1; V gene: TRBV7-2; J gene: TRBJ1-2; CDR3 protein: CASSLGQGDGYTF; CDR3 DNA: TGTGCCAGCAGCTTAGGACAGGGAGATGGCTACACCTTC
clone size: few; D gene: TRBD1; V gene: TRBV29-1; J gene: TRBJ2-7; CDR3 protein: CSGTGTGAYEQYF; CDR3 DNA: TGCAGCGGGACCGGGACAGGGGCATACGAGCAGTACTTC
clone size: few; D gene: TRBD1; V gene: TRBV29-1; J gene: TRBJ1-1; CDR3 protein: CSVSRGGAGTEAFF; CDR3 DNA: TGCAGCGTTTCGAGAGGGGGCGCGGGGACTGAAGCTTTCTTT
clone size: few; D gene: TRBD2; V gene: TRBV7-2; J gene: TRBJ2-7; CDR3 protein: CASSQGLAGPHEQYF; CDR3 DNA: TGTGCCAGCAGCCAAGGACTAGCGGGTCCCCACGAGCAGTACTTC
clone size: .; D gene: .; V gene: TRBV25-1; J gene: TRBJ1-4; CDR3 protein: CASQMVNEKLFF; CDR3 DNA: TGTGCCAGTCAAATGGTTAATGAAAAACTGTTTTTT
clone size: .; D gene: TRBD2; V gene: TRBV28; J gene: TRBJ2-3; CDR3 protein: CASSLPTSGRSTDTQYF; CDR3 DNA: TGTGCCAGCAGTTTGCCTACTAGCGGGCGGAGCACAGATACGCAGTATTTT
clone size: .; D gene: .; V gene: TRBV19; J gene: TRBJ2-7; CDR3 protein: CASSIFVSYEQYF; CDR3 DNA: TGTGCCAGTAGTATATTTGTCAGCTACGAGCAGTACTTC
clone size: .; D gene: TRBD2; V gene: TRBV6-5; J gene: TRBJ2-3; CDR3 protein: CASSSTSGSTDTQYF; CDR3 DNA: TGTGCCAGCAGTTCGACTAGCGGGAGCACAGATACGCAGTATTTT
clone size: few; D gene: .; V gene: TRBV7-3; J gene: TRBJ2-5; CDR3 protein: CASSLRGDLETQYF; CDR3 DNA: TGTGCCAGCAGCTTACGCGGGGATCTAGAGACCCAGTACTTC
clone size: few; D gene: TRBD1; V gene: TRBV25-1; J gene: TRBJ2-5; CDR3 protein: CASSGPGTGIETQYF; CDR3 DNA: TGTGCCAGCAGTGGCCCCGGGACAGGGATAGAGACCCAGTACTTC
clone size: .; D gene: TRBD2; V gene: TRBV4-3; J gene: TRBJ2-3; CDR3 protein: CASSLWRESTDTQYF; CDR3 DNA: TGCGCCAGCAGCCTTTGGCGGGAGAGCACAGATACGCAGTATTTT
clone size: .; D gene: .; V gene: TRBV2; J gene: TRBJ2-3; CDR3 protein: CASKDTQYF; CDR3 DNA: TGTGCCAGCAAAGATACGCAGTATTTT
clone size: .; D gene: .; V gene: TRBV4-1; J gene: TRBJ2-1; CDR3 protein: CASSQEVGVLGDNEQFF; CDR3 DNA: TGCGCCAGCAGCCAAGAAGTTGGGGTACTAGGGGACAATGAGCAGTTCTTC
clone size: once; D gene: .; V gene: TRBV7-6; J gene: TRBJ1-1; CDR3 protein: CASSLAVGGVDTEAFF; CDR3 DNA: TGTGCCAGCAGCTTAGCGGTCGGAGGGGTTGACACTGAAGCTTTCTTT
clone size: .; D gene: .; V gene: TRBV5-6; J gene: TRBJ1-5; CDR3 protein: CASSHGSGVNQPQHF; CDR3 DNA: TGTGCCAGCAGCCACGGGTCTGGGGTCAATCAGCCCCAGCATTTT
clone size: once; D gene: .; V gene: TRBV27; J gene: TRBJ2-7; CDR3 protein: CASSRTSSYEQYF; CDR3 DNA: TGTGCCAGCAGTCGGACGAGCTCCTACGAGCAGTACTTC
clone size: .; D gene: .; V gene: TRBV13; J gene: TRBJ1-1; CDR3 protein: CASSLNPLEAFF; CDR3 DNA: TGTGCCAGCAGCCTAAACCCCCTTGAAGCTTTCTTT
clone size: once; D gene: .; V gene: TRBV4-3; J gene: TRBJ2-1; CDR3 protein: CASSPTPGDNEQFF; CDR3 DNA: TGCGCCAGCAGCCCAACTCCGGGGGATAATGAGCAGTTCTTC
clone size: .; D gene: .; V gene: TRBV2; J gene: TRBJ2-6; CDR3 protein: CAGQSGANVLTF; CDR3 DNA: TGTGCCGGCCAGTCTGGGGCCAACGTCCTGACTTTC
clone size: once; D gene: .; V gene: TRBV5-1; J gene: TRBJ2-1; CDR3 protein: CASSSGNEQFF; CDR3 DNA: TGCGCCAGCAGCTCCGGCAATGAGCAGTTCTTC
clone size: .; D gene: TRBD2; V gene: TRBV7-9; J gene: TRBJ2-1; CDR3 protein: CASSLGVAGYNEQFF; CDR3 DNA: TGTGCCAGCAGCTTAGGTGTAGCGGGGTACAATGAGCAGTTCTTC
clone size: .; D gene: .; V gene: TRBV5-6; J gene: TRBJ2-7; CDR3 protein: CASSPGSAYEQYF; CDR3 DNA: TGTGCCAGCAGCCCCGGGTCTGCCTACGAGCAGTACTTC